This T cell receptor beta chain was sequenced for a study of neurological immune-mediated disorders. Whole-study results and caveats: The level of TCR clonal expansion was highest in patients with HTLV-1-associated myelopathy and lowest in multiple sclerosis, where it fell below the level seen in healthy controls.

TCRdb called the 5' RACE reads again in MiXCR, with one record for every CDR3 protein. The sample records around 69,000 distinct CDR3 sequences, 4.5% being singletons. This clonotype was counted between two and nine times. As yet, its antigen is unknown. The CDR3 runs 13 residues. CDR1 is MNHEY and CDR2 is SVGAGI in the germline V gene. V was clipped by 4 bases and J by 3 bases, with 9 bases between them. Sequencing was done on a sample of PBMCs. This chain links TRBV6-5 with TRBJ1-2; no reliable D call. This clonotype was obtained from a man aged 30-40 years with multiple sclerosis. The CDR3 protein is CASSSPGYYGYTF. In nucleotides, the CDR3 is TGTGCCAGCAGTTCCCCGGGCTACTATGGCTACACCTTC.